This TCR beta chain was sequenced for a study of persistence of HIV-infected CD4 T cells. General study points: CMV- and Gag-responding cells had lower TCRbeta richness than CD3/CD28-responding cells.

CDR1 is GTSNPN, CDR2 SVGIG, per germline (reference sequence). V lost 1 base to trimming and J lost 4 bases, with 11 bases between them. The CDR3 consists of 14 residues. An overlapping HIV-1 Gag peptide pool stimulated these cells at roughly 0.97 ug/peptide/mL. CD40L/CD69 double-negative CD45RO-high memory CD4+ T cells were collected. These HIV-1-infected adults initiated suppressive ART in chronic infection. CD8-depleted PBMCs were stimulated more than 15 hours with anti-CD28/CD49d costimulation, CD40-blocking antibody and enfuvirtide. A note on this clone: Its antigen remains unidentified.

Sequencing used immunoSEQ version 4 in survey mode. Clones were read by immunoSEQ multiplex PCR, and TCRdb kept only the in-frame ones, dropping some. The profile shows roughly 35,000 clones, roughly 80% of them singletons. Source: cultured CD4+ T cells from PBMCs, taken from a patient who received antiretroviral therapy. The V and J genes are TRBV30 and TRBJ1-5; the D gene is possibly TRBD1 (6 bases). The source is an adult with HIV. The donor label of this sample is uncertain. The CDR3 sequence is CAWSGGAGNQPQHF. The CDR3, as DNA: TGTGCCTGGAGTGGGGGGGCGGGGAATCAGCCCCAGCATTTT.